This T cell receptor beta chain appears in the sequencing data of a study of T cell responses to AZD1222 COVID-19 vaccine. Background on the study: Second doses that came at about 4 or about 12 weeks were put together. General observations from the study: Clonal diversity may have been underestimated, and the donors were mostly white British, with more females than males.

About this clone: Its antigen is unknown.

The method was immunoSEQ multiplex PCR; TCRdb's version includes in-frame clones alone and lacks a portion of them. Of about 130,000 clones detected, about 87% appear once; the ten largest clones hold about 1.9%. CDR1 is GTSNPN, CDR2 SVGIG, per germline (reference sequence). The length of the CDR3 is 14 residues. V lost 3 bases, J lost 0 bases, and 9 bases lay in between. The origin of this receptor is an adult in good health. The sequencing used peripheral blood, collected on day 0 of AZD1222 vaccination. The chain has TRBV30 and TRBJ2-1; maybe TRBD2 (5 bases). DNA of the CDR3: TGTGCCTGGAGGACTAAGAGCTCCTACAATGAGCAGTTCTTC. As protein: CAWRTKSSYNEQFF. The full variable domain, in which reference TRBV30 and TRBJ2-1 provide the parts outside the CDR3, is SQTIHQWPATLVQPVGSPLSLECTVEGTSNPNLYWYRQAAGRGLQLLFYSVGIGQISSEVPQNLSASRPQDRQFILSSKKLLLSDSGFYLCAWRTKSSYNEQFFGPGTRLTVL.